The rows below give T cell receptor beta chains drawn from one sample of a study of cytomegalovirus exposure and HLA in healthy donors. The assay was immunoSEQ multiplex PCR, and TCRdb's table has in-frame clones only and misses some. The repertoire holds 250,000 to 350,000 clones, with roughly 89% as singletons. Sequencing input: PBMCs. These receptors all come from a man aged 35 to 55 in good health and CMV-seropositive. Both conserved end residues are part of each CDR3. The order of the fields is V gene, J gene, CDR3 protein.

TRBV7-3	TRBJ2-2	CASSLAGVTGELFF
TRBV28	TRBJ2-7	CASSLFGPGLSSGYEQYF
TRBV4-2	TRBJ2-5	CASSHISETMYQETQYF
TRBV18	TRBJ1-1	CASSPTGGRAEAFF
TRBV7-2	TRBJ2-1	CASSPGGGRPNEQFF
TRBV7-2	TRBJ2-7	CASSLVQREPYEQYF
TRBV6-6	TRBJ2-7	CASSQTSGASYEQYF
TRBV7-2	TRBJ2-7	CASSSSDRGFYEQYF
TRBV30	TRBJ2-7	CAWSTGGPYEQYF
TRBV19	TRBJ1-5	CASGMYSNQPQHF
TRBV6-5	TRBJ1-2	CASSRDSLGYTF
TRBV28	TRBJ1-2	CASKRTASIGYTF
TRBV7-2	TRBJ1-5	CASSLETVPNQPQHF
TRBV2	TRBJ1-5	CASSEDRAYSNQPQHF
TRBV5-4	TRBJ2-5	CASSLDVVETQYF
TRBV28	TRBJ2-2	CASSEGVGELFF
TRBV7-2	TRBJ2-7	CASSPRGLAISYEQYF
TRBV7-3	TRBJ1-1	CASSAGGNTEAFF
TRBV5-4	TRBJ2-3	CASSLSSGSTDTQYF
TRBV10-3	TRBJ2-1	CAISELTSGRNEQFF
TRBV2	TRBJ2-3	CASSEEKGGTDTQYF
TRBV7-3	TRBJ1-2	CASSGQGAYGYTF
TRBV7-6	TRBJ2-5	CASSLQEEVASETQYF
TRBV6-5	TRBJ1-1	CASSYLAGMNTEAFF
TRBV5-1	TRBJ1-1	CASSGDRENTEAFF
TRBV7-2	TRBJ2-1	CASSYGGTEQFF
TRBV27	TRBJ2-7	CASRTLPGQGFYEQYF